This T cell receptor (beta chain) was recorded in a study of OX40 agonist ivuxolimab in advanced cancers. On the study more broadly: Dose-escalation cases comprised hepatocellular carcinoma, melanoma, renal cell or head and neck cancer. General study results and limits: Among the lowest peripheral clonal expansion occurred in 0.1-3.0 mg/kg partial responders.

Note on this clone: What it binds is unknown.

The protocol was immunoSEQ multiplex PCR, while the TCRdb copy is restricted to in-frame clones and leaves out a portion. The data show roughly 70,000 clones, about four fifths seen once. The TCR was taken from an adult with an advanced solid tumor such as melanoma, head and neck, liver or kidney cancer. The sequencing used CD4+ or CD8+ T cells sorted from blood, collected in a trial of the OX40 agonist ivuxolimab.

CDR3 DNA sequence: TGTGCCAGCAGCTCCGGGACAGTCAACACTGAAGCTTTCTTT. As protein: CASSSGTVNTEAFF. The chain recombines TRBV7-6 with TRBJ1-1; 7 positions match TRBD1. CDR1 and CDR2 (germline): SGHVS, FNYEAQ. With 4 bases clipped from V and 2 bases from J, the junction kept 4 bases outside the gene matches. The CDR3 runs 14 residues.